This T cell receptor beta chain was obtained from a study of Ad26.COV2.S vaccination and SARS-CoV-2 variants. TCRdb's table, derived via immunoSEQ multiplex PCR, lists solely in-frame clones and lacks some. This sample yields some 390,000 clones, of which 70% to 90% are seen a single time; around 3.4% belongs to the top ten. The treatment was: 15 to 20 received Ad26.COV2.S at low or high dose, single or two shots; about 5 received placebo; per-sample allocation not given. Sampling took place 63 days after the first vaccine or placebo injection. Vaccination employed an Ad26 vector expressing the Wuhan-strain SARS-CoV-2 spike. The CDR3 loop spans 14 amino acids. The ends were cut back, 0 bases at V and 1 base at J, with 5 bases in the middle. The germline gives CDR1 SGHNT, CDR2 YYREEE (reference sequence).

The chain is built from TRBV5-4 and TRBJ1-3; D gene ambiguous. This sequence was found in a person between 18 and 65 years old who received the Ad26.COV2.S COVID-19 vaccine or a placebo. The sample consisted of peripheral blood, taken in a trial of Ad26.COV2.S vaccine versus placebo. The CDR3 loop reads CASSLETSGNTIYF. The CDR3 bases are TGTGCCAGCAGCTTGGAAACGTCTGGAAACACCATATATTTT.